This is a list of T cell receptor beta chains from one sample in a study of T-cell memory formation after mild COVID-19. Each CDR3 protein gets one entry after TCRdb re-called the 5' RACE reads with MiXCR. The table shows a few hundred thousand distinct CDR3 sequences, with 20% to 25% occurring only once. The sequenced material came from PBMCs or a T cell subset sorted from them (not recorded which). Receptors originate from a man aged 18 to 35 who had mild COVID-19 (a few samples of this study predate the infection). Cell type and time point are not known. Each CDR3 is given with its conserved first and last residue.

v_call	j_call	cdr3_aa
TRBV6-2/TRBV6-3	TRBJ2-6	CASSYPFGSGANVLTF
TRBV7-3	TRBJ2-1	CASSPLRDYNEQFF
TRBV9	TRBJ2-7	CASSVVAAGEQYF
TRBV20-1	TRBJ2-3	CSARRLSVTDTKYF
TRBV6-1	TRBJ2-7	CASSEYPFKAGINHEQYF
TRBV10-3	TRBJ1-1	CAISEGGASGTEAFF
TRBV9	TRBJ1-1	CASSGQGAMNTEALF
TRBV15	TRBJ2-3	CATSRVRAGVGTDTQYF
TRBV7-2	TRBJ2-5	CASSRKSGETQYF
TRBV5-1	TRBJ1-3	CASSLAPLGSGNTIYF
TRBV20-1	TRBJ1-3	CSARDRTRSGNTIYF
TRBV7-3	TRBJ2-5	CASSSSSGRYQETQYF
TRBV6-1	TRBJ1-5	CASSRDRVDQPQHF
TRBV20-1	TRBJ1-1	CSARDQFLNTEAFF
TRBV7-9	TRBJ2-7	CASSTSGGAYEQYF
TRBV24-1	TRBJ1-4	CATSDPTVRKLFF
TRBV4-1	TRBJ2-3	CASSQTGTGWTDTQYF
TRBV4-2	TRBJ2-5	CASSRGGTGLWQETQYF
TRBV6-5	TRBJ2-7	CASRPTGLEVQYF
TRBV7-3	TRBJ1-2	CASSLDGTGGRYGYTF
TRBV6-6	TRBJ1-2	CASSQHGGNYGYTF